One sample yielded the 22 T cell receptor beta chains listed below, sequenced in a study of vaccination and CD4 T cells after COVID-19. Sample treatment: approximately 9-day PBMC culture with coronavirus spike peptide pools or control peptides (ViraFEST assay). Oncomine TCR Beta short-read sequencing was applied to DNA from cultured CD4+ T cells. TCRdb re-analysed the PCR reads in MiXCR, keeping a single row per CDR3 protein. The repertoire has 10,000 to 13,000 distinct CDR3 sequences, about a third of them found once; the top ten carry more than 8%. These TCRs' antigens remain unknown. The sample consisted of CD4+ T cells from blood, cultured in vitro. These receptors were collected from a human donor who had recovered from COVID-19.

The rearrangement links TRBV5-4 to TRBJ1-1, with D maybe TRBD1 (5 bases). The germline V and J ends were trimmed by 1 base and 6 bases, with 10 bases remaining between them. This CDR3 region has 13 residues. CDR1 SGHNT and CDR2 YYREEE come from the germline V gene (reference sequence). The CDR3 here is CASSLRGSAEAFF. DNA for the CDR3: TGTGCCAGCAGCTTGCGGGGGAGCGCTGAAGCTTTCTTT.

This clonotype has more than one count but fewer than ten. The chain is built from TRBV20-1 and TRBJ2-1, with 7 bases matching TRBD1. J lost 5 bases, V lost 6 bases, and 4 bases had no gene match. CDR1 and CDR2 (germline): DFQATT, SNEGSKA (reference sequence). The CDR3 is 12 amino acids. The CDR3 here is CSAGQVNNEQFF. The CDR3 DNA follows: TGCAGTGCCGGACAGGTTAACAATGAGCAGTTCTTC.

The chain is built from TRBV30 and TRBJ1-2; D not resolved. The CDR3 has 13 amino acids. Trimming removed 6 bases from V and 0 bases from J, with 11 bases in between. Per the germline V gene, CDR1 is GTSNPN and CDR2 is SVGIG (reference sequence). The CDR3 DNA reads TGTGCCTGCACCGGTCGAGCTAACTATGGCTACACCTTC. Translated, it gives CACTGRANYGYTF.

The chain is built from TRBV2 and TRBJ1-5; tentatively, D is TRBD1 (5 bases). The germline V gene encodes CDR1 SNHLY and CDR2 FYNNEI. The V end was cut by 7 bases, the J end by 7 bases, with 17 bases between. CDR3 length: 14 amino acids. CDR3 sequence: CASTEEGWGQPQHF. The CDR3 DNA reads TGTGCCAGCACCGAGGAAGGGTGGGGGCAGCCCCAGCATTTT. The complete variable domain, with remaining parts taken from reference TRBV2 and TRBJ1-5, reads EPEVTQTPSHQVTQMGQEVILRCVPISNHLYFYWYRQILGQKVEFLVSFYNNEISEKSEIFDDQFSVERPDGSNFTLKIRSTKLEDSAMYFCASTEEGWGQPQHFGDGTRLSIL.

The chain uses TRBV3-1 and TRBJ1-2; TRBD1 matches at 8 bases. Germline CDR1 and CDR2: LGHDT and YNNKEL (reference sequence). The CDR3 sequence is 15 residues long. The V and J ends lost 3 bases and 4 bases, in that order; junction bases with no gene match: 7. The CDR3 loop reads CASSHGQGGSYGYTF. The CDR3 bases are TGTGCCAGCAGCCATGGACAGGGTGGGAGCTATGGCTACACCTTC. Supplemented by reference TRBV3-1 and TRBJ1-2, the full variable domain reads DTAVSQTPKYLVTQMGNDKSIKCEQNLGHDTMYWYKQDSKKFLKIMFSYNNKELIINETVPNRFSPKSPDKAHLNLHINSLELGDSAVYFCASSHGQGGSYGYTFGSGTRLTVV.

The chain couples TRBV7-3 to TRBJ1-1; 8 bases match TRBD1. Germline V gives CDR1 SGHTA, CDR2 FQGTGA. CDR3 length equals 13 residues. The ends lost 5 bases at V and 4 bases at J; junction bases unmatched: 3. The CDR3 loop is CASSTGGPTEAFF. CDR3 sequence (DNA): TGTGCCAGCAGCACAGGGGGGCCCACTGAAGCTTTCTTT.

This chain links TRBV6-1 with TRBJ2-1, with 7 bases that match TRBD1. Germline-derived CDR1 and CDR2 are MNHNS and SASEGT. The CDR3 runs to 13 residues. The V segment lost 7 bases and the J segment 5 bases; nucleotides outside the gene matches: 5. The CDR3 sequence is CASTTGQNNEQFF. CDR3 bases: TGTGCCAGCACCACGGGACAGAACAATGAGCAGTTCTTC.

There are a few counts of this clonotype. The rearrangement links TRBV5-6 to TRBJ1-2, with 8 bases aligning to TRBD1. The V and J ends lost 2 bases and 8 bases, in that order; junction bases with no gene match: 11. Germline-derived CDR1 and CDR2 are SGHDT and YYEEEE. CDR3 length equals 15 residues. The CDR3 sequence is CASSLGSGTGVGYTF. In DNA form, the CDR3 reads TGTGCCAGCAGCTTAGGATCCGGGACAGGAGTGGGCTACACCTTC.

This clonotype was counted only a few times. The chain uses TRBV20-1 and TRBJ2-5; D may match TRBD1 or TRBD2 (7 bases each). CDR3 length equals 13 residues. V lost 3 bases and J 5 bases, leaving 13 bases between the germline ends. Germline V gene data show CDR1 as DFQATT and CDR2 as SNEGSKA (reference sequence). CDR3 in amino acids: CSARRRGGETQYF. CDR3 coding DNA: TGCAGTGCTAGGCGCAGGGGGGGGGAGACCCAGTACTTC.

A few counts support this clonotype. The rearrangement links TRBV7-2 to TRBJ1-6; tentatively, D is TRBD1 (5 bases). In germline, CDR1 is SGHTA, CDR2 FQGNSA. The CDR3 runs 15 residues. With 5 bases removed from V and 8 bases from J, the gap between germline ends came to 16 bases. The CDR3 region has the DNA TGTGCCAGCAGCAGAGAGGGGACGGCTCATTCACCCCTCCACTTT. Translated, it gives CASSREGTAHSPLHF.

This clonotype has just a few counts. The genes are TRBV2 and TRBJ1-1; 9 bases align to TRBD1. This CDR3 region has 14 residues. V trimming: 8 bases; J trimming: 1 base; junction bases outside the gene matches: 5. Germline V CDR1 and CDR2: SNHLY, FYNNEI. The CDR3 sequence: CASGTQGANTEAFF. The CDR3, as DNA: TGTGCCAGCGGTACACAGGGGGCGAACACTGAAGCTTTCTTT.

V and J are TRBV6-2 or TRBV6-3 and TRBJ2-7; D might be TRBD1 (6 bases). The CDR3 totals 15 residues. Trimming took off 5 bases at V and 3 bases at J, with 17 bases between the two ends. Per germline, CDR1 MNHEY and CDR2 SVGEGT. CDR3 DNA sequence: TGTGCCAGCAGTCGAAAGCAGACAGGTTTCTACGAGCAGTACTTC. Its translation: CASSRKQTGFYEQYF.

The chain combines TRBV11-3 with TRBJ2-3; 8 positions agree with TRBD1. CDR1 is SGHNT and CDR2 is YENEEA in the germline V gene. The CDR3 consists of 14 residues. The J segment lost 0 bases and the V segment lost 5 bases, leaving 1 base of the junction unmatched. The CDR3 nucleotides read TGTGCCAGCAGCCAGGGGGCCAGCACAGATACGCAGTATTTT. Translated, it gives CASSQGASTDTQYF.

CDR3 sequence: CASSSTRQAGTWLETQYF. CDR3 DNA sequence: TGTGCCAGCAGCTCGACGCGACAAGCGGGAACTTGGTTAGAGACCCAGTACTTC. This chain joins TRBV7-9 and TRBJ2-5, with 7 bases aligning to TRBD2. CDR3 length: 18 residues. From germline, CDR1 is SEHNR and CDR2 FQNEAQ (reference sequence). V gave up 4 bases and J gave up 4 bases; unmatched junction bases: 18. The full variable domain, in which reference TRBV7-9 and TRBJ2-5 provide the parts outside the CDR3, is DTGVSQNPRHKITKRGQNVTFRCDPISEHNRLYWYRQTLGQGPEFLTYFQNEAQLEKSRLLSDRFSAERPKGSFSTLEIQRTEQGDSAMYLCASSSTRQAGTWLETQYFGPGTRLLVL.

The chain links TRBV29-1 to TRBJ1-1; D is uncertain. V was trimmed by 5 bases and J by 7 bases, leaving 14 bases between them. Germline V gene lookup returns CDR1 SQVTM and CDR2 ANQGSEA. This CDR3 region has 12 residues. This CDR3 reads CSVYVNRGEAFF. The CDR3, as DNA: TGCAGCGTTTATGTTAACCGTGGTGAAGCTTTCTTT.

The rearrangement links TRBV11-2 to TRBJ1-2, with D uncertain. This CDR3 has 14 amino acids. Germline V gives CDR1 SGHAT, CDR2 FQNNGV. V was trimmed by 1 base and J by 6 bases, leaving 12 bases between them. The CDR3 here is CASSLGRGSHGYTF. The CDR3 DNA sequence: TGTGCCAGCAGCTTAGGGCGGGGATCCCATGGCTACACCTTC. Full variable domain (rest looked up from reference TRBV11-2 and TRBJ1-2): EAGVAQSPRYKIIEKRQSVAFWCNPISGHATLYWYQQILGQGPKLLIQFQNNGVVDDSQLPKDRFSAERLKGVDSTLKIQPAKLEDSAVYLCASSLGRGSHGYTFGSGTRLTVV.

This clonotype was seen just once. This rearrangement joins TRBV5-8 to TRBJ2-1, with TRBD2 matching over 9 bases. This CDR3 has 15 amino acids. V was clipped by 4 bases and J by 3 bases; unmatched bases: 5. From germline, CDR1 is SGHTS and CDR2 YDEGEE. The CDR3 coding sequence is TGTGCCAGCAGCCGGAGGCGGGAGGGCTACAATGAGCAGTTCTTC. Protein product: CASSRRREGYNEQFF. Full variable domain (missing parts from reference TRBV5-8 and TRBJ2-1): EAGVTQSPTHLIKTRGQQATLRCSPISGHTSVYWYQQALGLGLQFLLWYDEGEERNRGNFPPRFSGRQFPNYSSELNVNALELEDSALYLCASSRRREGYNEQFFGPGTRLTVL.

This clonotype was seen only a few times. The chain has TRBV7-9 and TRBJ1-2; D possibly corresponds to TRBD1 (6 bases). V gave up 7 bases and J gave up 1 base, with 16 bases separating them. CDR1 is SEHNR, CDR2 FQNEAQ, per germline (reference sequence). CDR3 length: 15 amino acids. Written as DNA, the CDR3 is TGTGCCAGCACCGCCTATCCACAGGGTAACTATGGCTACACCTTC. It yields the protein CASTAYPQGNYGYTF. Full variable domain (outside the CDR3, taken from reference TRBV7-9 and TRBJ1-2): DTGVSQNPRHKITKRGQNVTFRCDPISEHNRLYWYRQTLGQGPEFLTYFQNEAQLEKSRLLSDRFSAERPKGSFSTLEIQRTEQGDSAMYLCASTAYPQGNYGYTFGSGTRLTVV.

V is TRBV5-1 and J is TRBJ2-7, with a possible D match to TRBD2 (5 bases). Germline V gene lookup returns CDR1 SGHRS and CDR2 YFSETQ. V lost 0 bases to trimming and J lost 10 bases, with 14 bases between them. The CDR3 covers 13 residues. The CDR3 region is CASSLEYRSGQYF. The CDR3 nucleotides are TGCGCCAGCAGCTTGGAGTATCGTTCGGGACAGTACTTC.

The CDR3 DNA is TGTGCCTGTGGCAGGTCGGAGCAGTTCTTC. Translated: CACGRSEQFF. The genes are TRBV30 and TRBJ2-1; D is unresolved. The V gene's germline CDR1 is GTSNPN and CDR2 SVGIG (reference sequence). The V gene lost 6 bases and the J gene lost 10 bases, with 10 bases spanning the gap. CDR3 size: 10 residues.

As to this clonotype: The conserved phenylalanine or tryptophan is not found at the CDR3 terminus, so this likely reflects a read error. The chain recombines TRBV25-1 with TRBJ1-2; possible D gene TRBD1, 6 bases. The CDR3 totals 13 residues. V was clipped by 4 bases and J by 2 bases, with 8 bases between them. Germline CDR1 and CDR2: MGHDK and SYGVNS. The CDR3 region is CASSAGQNYGYTL. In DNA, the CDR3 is TGTGCCAGCAGTGCCGGACAGAACTATGGCTACACCCTC.

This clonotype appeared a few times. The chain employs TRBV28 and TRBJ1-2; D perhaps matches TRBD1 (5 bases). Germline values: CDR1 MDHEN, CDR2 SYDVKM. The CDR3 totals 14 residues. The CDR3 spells CATSRGLRGYGYTF. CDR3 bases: TGTGCGACCTCTCGGGGCCTCCGGGGGTATGGCTACACCTTC.